This T cell receptor (beta chain) was sequenced in a study of spatial heterogeneity in lung cancer. Study as a whole: The study consistently detected more beta-chain than alpha-chain sequences. TCR and UMI combinations that were unique each appeared, on average, more than ten times in raw reads. Overall study findings and caveats: Follow-up blood showed ubiquitous expanded tumor TCRs less than blood at resection did.

TCRdb re-derived calls from the 5' RACE reads in MiXCR, one entry per CDR3 protein. The table lists around 74,000 distinct CDR3 sequences, roughly 15% of them singletons. Remarks on this clonotype: Antigen unknown.

As to time point: sample taken at primary tumor resection. The study sequenced unsorted whole RNA from tumor, nontumor lung or frozen PBMC. The donors were approximately 65 patients with non-small cell lung cancer that was early-stage and untreated. Germline CDR1 reads LNHDA; CDR2 reads SQIVND (reference sequence). This CDR3 is 18 amino acids long. The junction had 13 bases not matched to a gene; V was cut back by 7 bases and J by 1 base. The sequencing used PBMCs, collected at surgery. This sequence joins TRBV19 and TRBJ2-6; 7 nucleotides match TRBD1. This receptor was taken from a male donor with early-stage non-small cell lung cancer. CDR3 sequence: CASTSPTGSVSGANVLTF. The CDR3 nucleotides are TGTGCCAGTACCTCACCGACAGGGTCAGTATCTGGGGCCAACGTCCTGACTTTC.